This T cell receptor (beta chain) emerged from a study of identical twins. The study's findings and limits: Instead of following the same donors, the conclusions were based on cross-sectional statistical analysis.

This clonotype was recorded at least ten times. Its antigen is not known. Trimming stripped 4 bases from V and 1 base from J, with 10 bases between. The CDR3 spans 14 residues. Per the germline V gene, CDR1 is SGHTA and CDR2 is FQGTGA. MiXCR, applied by TCRdb to the 5' RACE reads, yields one record per CDR3 protein. The sample holds 300,000 or so distinct CDR3 sequences, around 9.7% seen once. Another study also made use of these data, one on yellow fever vaccine responses in identical twins.

The sequenced sample was CD8+ T cells sorted from blood. This TCR derives from a woman aged 18-29 years in good health. V gene TRBV7-3 combines with J gene TRBJ1-1; D is possibly TRBD1 (5 bases). The CDR3 DNA reads as TGTGCCAGCAGCTCCGGGGACGGGAACACTGAAGCTTTCTTT. It encodes CASSSGDGNTEAFF.